These 2 T cell receptor beta chains originate from one sample sequenced in a study of glioma-infiltrating T cells after dendritic cell vaccination. Repertoires were generated with immunoSEQ multiplex PCR, while TCRdb's copy carries only in-frame clones and drops some. In the table there are tens of thousands of clones, about 85% of which are singletons. Time point described: after dendritic cell vaccination, including at tumor progression/relapse. The sequencing used blood, collected after dendritic cell vaccination. Receptors originate from a human donor with glioblastoma.

In DNA, the CDR3 is TGTGCCAGCAGCGCGGGGACAGGTGGCTCCTACGAGCAGTACTTC. Amino acids: CASSAGTGGSYEQYF. The V call is TRBV9, the J call TRBJ2-7, with 8 positions matching TRBD1. Trimming cost V 3 bases and J 0 bases; bases outside gene matches: 5. From germline, CDR1 is SGDLS and CDR2 YYNGEE. The CDR3 contains 15 residues.

The chain couples TRBV9 to TRBJ1-1; 9 nucleotides align to TRBD1. Trimming removed 6 bases from V and 1 base from J; junction bases left unmatched: 4. CDR1 is SGDLS, CDR2 YYNGEE, per germline. The CDR3 contains 14 residues. CDR3 protein: CASTTGQGNTEAFF. The CDR3 nucleotides are TGTGCCAGCACGACGGGACAGGGGAACACTGAAGCTTTCTTT.